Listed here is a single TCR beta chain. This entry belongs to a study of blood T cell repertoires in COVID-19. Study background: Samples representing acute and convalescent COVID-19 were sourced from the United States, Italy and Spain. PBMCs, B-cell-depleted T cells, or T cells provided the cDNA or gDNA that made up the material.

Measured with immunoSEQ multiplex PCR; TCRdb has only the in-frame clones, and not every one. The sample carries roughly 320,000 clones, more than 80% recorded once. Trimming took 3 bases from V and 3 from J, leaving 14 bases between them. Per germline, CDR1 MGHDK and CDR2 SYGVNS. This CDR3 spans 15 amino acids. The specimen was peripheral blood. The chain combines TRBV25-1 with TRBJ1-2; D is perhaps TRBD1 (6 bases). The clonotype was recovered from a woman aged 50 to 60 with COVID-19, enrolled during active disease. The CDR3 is CASSDWKQGYYGYTF. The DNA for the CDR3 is TGTGCCAGCAGTGATTGGAAACAGGGCTACTATGGCTACACCTTC.